One and the same sample provided the 32 T cell receptor beta chains below, sequenced in a study of cytomegalovirus exposure and HLA in healthy donors. Clones were read by immunoSEQ multiplex PCR, and TCRdb kept only the in-frame ones, dropping some. The table lists over 130,000 clones, approximately 86% of them singletons. The specimen was PBMCs. The receptors originated from a young man in good health and CMV-seropositive.

This clone was counted between two and nine times. The chain links TRBV4-1 to TRBJ1-2, with 7 bases fitting TRBD1. V dropped 4 bases and J dropped 2; count of bases not matched to a gene: 7. Germline assignment: CDR1 MGHRA and CDR2 YSYEKL. The CDR3 loop spans 15 amino acids. In DNA, the CDR3 is TGCGCCAGCAGCCCCCGACAGGGATTGAACTATGGCTACACCTTC. Residues: CASSPRQGLNYGYTF.

V and J are TRBV6-1 and TRBJ2-7; D might be TRBD2 (8 bases). This CDR3 spans 16 amino acids. CDR1 and CDR2 from the germline V gene are MNHNS and SASEGT. V gave up 3 bases and J gave up 4 bases, with 19 bases separating them. The CDR3, as DNA: TGTGCCAGCAGTGATGTGGTAGGGGGCGGGGGGTACGAGCAGTACTTC. Its protein is CASSDVVGGGGYEQYF.

This clone was detected only a few times. The chain uses TRBV29-1 and TRBJ1-2; D remains ambiguous. The CDR3 runs 11 residues. V was trimmed by 4 bases and J by 6 bases, leaving 9 bases between them. CDR1 and CDR2 from the germline V gene are SQVTM and ANQGSEA. The CDR3 DNA follows: TGCAGCGTTGCCGATTCGGATGGCTACACCTTC. Translating gives CSVADSDGYTF. Filled out from reference TRBV29-1 and TRBJ1-2, the complete variable domain reads SAVISQKPSRDICQRGTSLTIQCQVDSQVTMMFWYRQQPGQSLTLIATANQGSEATYESGFVIDKFPISRPNLTFSTLTVSNMSPEDSSIYLCSVADSDGYTFGSGTRLTVV.

V is TRBV5-1 and J is TRBJ2-3; TRBD1 agrees at 11 bases. Germline assignment: CDR1 SGHRS and CDR2 YFSETQ. The CDR3 runs to 16 residues. V dropped 3 bases and J dropped 4; count of bases not matched to a gene: 7. Written as DNA, the CDR3 is TGCGCCAGCAGCTCTGGGGACAGGGGGGCAGCAGATACGCAGTATTTT. This gives the protein CASSSGDRGAADTQYF.

The rearrangement links TRBV6-5 to TRBJ1-1; 8 nucleotides line up with TRBD1. The CDR3 loop spans 14 amino acids. Trimming cost V 10 bases and J 3 bases; bases outside gene matches: 10. Germline V gene sequence: CDR1 MNHEY, CDR2 SVGAGI. CDR3 sequence: CATTRTGMDTEAFF. CDR3 nucleotides: TGTGCCACGACTAGGACAGGGATGGACACTGAAGCTTTCTTT.

The chain has TRBV25-1 and TRBJ1-6; D remains unclear. From germline, CDR1 is MGHDK and CDR2 SYGVNS. Trimming stripped 4 bases from V and 14 bases from J, with 12 bases between. The CDR3 loop spans 12 amino acids. The CDR3 reads CASSVTAGTLHF. In nucleotides, the CDR3 is TGTGCCAGCAGTGTAACGGCGGGTACCCTCCACTTT.

This clone was seen once. CDR3 sequence (DNA): TGTGCCAGCAGTTACCGGGGACAGGAACATTCACCCCTCCACTTT. This gives the protein CASSYRGQEHSPLHF. The chain links TRBV6-5 to TRBJ1-6; 8 bases line up with TRBD1. Germline V gene lookup returns CDR1 MNHEY and CDR2 SVGAGI. V lost 2 bases to trimming and J lost 8 bases; unmatched junction nucleotides: 5. The CDR3 totals 15 residues.

This chain links TRBV29-1 with TRBJ1-2; no definite D call. The germline CDR1 and CDR2 sequences are SQVTM and ANQGSEA. Trimming left V 6 bases short and J 12 bases short, with 17 bases between. There are 11 residues in the CDR3. The CDR3 nucleotides are TGCAGCGTCGCAACACTTGGCGGAAACACCTTC. Protein product: CSVATLGGNTF.

The sample holds a few counts of this clone. V is TRBV5-4 and J is TRBJ1-5; 12 nucleotides match TRBD1. In germline, CDR1 is SGHNT, CDR2 YYREEE (reference sequence). V shed 3 bases and J 6 bases; nucleotides not matched to a gene: 4. The CDR3 sequence is 15 residues long. The CDR3 is CASSSGTGGGQPQHF. CDR3 in DNA: TGTGCCAGCAGCTCCGGGACAGGGGGCGGTCAGCCCCAGCATTTT. Complete variable domain (other parts from reference TRBV5-4 and TRBJ1-5): ETGVTQSPTHLIKTRGQQVTLRCSSQSGHNTVSWYQQALGQGPQFIFQYYREEENGRGNFPPRFSGLQFPNYSSELNVNALELDDSALYLCASSSGTGGGQPQHFGDGTRLSIL.

This clone was counted a single time. The sample has other DNA sequences that encode this CDR3 too. The chain combines TRBV27 with TRBJ1-5, with 10 nucleotides matching TRBD1. The CDR3 has 14 amino acids. CDR1 and CDR2 (germline): MNHEY, SMNVEV (reference sequence). With V trimmed by 6 bases and J by 2 bases, 1 base remained unmatched. CDR3 sequence (DNA): TGTGCCAGCAGGACAGGGGGCGGCAATCAGCCCCAGCATTTT. Protein sequence: CASRTGGGNQPQHF.

This chain uses TRBV19 with TRBJ2-4; D not certain. The length of the CDR3 is 13 residues. CDR1 LNHDA and CDR2 SQIVND come from the germline V gene (reference sequence). The V end was cut by 2 bases, the J end by 7 bases, with 9 bases between. Here the CDR3 DNA reads TGTGCCAGTAGTATAAGCGCAGCCAACATTCAGTACTTC. This codes for CASSISAANIQYF.

The V gene is TRBV10-3, the J gene TRBJ2-7, with 9 bases aligning to TRBD2. Trimming cost V 8 bases and J 2 bases; bases outside gene matches: 7. Per germline, CDR1 ENHRY and CDR2 SYGVKD. CDR3 length: 14 amino acids. The CDR3 spells CAIAGSGSPYEQYF. The CDR3 DNA sequence: TGTGCCATCGCCGGTAGCGGGAGTCCCTACGAGCAGTACTTC.

The chain recombines TRBV5-3 with TRBJ2-3; 11 bases match TRBD2. TRBV5-3 belongs to the ORF category, with a function that is uncertain. This CDR3 has 17 residues. V lost 0 bases and J lost 4; bases outside the gene matches: 7. The CDR3 protein is CARSLAKTSGVADTQYF. CDR3 in DNA: TGTGCCAGAAGCTTGGCAAAGACTAGCGGGGTCGCAGATACGCAGTATTTT.

The chain employs TRBV5-1 and TRBJ2-2; 12 positions agree with TRBD2. The CDR3 runs to 16 residues. Germline CDR1 reads SGHRS; CDR2 reads YFSETQ. The J segment lost 0 bases and the V segment lost 9 bases, leaving 6 bases of the junction unmatched. The CDR3 DNA sequence: TGCGCCACCTCTGGACTAGCGGGACCGAACACCGGGGAGCTGTTTTTT. Translation gives CATSGLAGPNTGELFF. The whole variable domain, remainder taken from reference TRBV5-1 and TRBJ2-2, is KAGVTQTPRYLIKTRGQQVTLSCSPISGHRSVSWYQQTPGQGLQFLFEYFSETQRNKGNFPGRFSGRQFSNSRSEMNVSTLELGDSALYLCATSGLAGPNTGELFFGEGSRLTVL.

The chain has TRBV7-2 and TRBJ2-7, with D unresolved. Trimming removed 1 base from V and 7 bases from J, with 14 bases in between. Germline CDR1 SGHTA, CDR2 FQGNSA. This CDR3 has 14 residues. The DNA of the CDR3 is TGTGCCAGCAGCTTAGGCGGAGTGCCCTTGGAGCAGTACTTC. This sequence encodes CASSLGGVPLEQYF.

This clone was recorded only once. The genes are TRBV6-1 and TRBJ1-2; D is perhaps TRBD1 (5 bases). CDR1 is MNHNS, CDR2 SASEGT, per germline. Between the trimmed V and J ends, which lost 5 bases and 6 bases, there was a span of 16 bases. There are 14 residues in the CDR3. The DNA of the CDR3 is TGTGCCAGCAGTCGATTACAGGCGTCAGATGGCTACACCTTC. Protein product: CASSRLQASDGYTF.

The CDR3 nucleotides are TGTGCCTGGAGTAAACGGGACAGGGGGTACTATGGCTACACCTTC. Amino acids: CAWSKRDRGYYGYTF. This chain joins TRBV30 and TRBJ1-2; 11 bases match TRBD1. CDR3 length: 15 amino acids. Per the germline V gene, CDR1 is GTSNPN and CDR2 is SVGIG (reference sequence). After removal of 2 bases from V and 3 bases from J, the junction contained 5 bases not matched to a gene.

The chain combines TRBV6-1 with TRBJ1-1, with D possibly being TRBD1 (5 bases). The V end lost 3 bases, the J end lost 0 bases, and 11 bases lay between the germline ends. The CDR3 is made up of 15 amino acids. Looked up from germline, CDR1 is MNHNS and CDR2 is SASEGT. The CDR3 sequence is CASSERTDMNTEAFF. The CDR3, as DNA: TGTGCCAGCAGTGAGAGGACGGACATGAACACTGAAGCTTTCTTT.

The rearrangement uses TRBV19 and TRBJ1-2; a weak D match, TRBD1 (6 bases). Germline loops: CDR1 LNHDA, CDR2 SQIVND (reference sequence). The V gene lost 5 bases and the J gene lost 1 base, with 14 bases spanning the gap. The CDR3 runs 15 residues. As DNA, the CDR3 is TGTGCCAGTAGTCAAACAGGGTCGGTTAACTATGGCTACACCTTC. It codes for CASSQTGSVNYGYTF.

This clone was detected only a few times. V gene TRBV21-1 combines with J gene TRBJ1-6; TRBD1, the D gene given by the table, was not confirmed from the DNA. TRBV21-1 is labeled a pseudogene. CDR3 length: 17 residues. CDR3 region: CASSAPCRQGLNSPLHF. CDR3 nucleotide sequence: TGTGCCAGCAGCGCTCCCTGCCGACAGGGTTTGAATTCACCCCTCCACTTT.

This chain links TRBV5-8 with TRBJ1-3; D ambiguous. The CDR3 length is 16 residues. The V gene's germline CDR1 is SGHTS and CDR2 YDEGEE. V was trimmed by 2 bases and J by 8 bases, leaving 20 bases between them. This CDR3 is CASSFIGHSGSDTIYF. DNA for the CDR3: TGTGCCAGCAGCTTCATAGGGCATTCCGGGAGCGACACCATATATTTT. The full variable domain, in which reference TRBV5-8 and TRBJ1-3 provide the parts outside the CDR3, is EAGVTQSPTHLIKTRGQQATLRCSPISGHTSVYWYQQALGLGLQFLLWYDEGEERNRGNFPPRFSGRQFPNYSSELNVNALELEDSALYLCASSFIGHSGSDTIYFGEGSWLTVV.

The table lists this clone with a count of one. The V and J genes are TRBV29-1 and TRBJ2-5; maybe TRBD1 (5 bases). The CDR3 loop spans 14 amino acids. V lost 5 bases, J lost 2 bases, and 15 bases lay in between. Germline CDR1 SQVTM, CDR2 ANQGSEA. The CDR3 region has the DNA TGCAGCGTTTCTCCCCTAGACAGACAAGAGACCCAGTACTTC. Its protein is CSVSPLDRQETQYF.

Only one count was recorded for this clone. The chain has TRBV18 and TRBJ2-7; 10 positions match TRBD1. Per the germline V gene, CDR1 is KGHSH and CDR2 is LQKENI. There are 16 residues in the CDR3. V lost 0 bases to trimming and J lost 2 bases; unmatched junction nucleotides: 4. CDR3 DNA sequence: TGTGCCAGCTCACCACCCGGGACAGGGGTTGCCTACGAGCAGTACTTC. It encodes CASSPPGTGVAYEQYF.

The J gene is TRBJ1-3, the V gene TRBV7-2; possibly TRBD1 for D (5 bases). V was clipped by 1 base and J by 0 bases, with 10 bases between them. This CDR3 is built from 16 residues. Germline V gene sequence: CDR1 SGHTA, CDR2 FQGNSA. The CDR3 region is CASSLGAGPSGNTIYF. CDR3 DNA sequence: TGTGCCAGCAGCTTAGGGGCAGGGCCCTCTGGAAACACCATATATTTT.

The rearrangement joins TRBV6-5 to TRBJ2-7; 7 nucleotides line up with TRBD2. The length of the CDR3 is 14 residues. The germline gives CDR1 MNHEY, CDR2 SVGAGI. J lost 0 bases, V lost 11 bases, and 10 bases had no gene match. The DNA for the CDR3 is TGTGCCTCCCCCGGGGGGATTAGCTCCTACGAGCAGTACTTC. Residues: CASPGGISSYEQYF.

This clone was counted between two and nine times. The rearrangement links TRBV20-1 to TRBJ2-1; 7 bases fit TRBD2. The germline V gene has CDR1 DFQATT and CDR2 SNEGSKA (reference sequence). There are 11 residues in the CDR3. Trimming cost V 6 bases and J 15 bases; bases outside gene matches: 11. This chain's CDR3 is CSAPTGLVTFF. The CDR3 coding sequence is TGCAGTGCCCCAACTGGACTAGTTACGTTCTTC.

The V and J genes are TRBV18 and TRBJ2-2; 8 positions match TRBD1. The CDR3 length is 15 residues. Per the germline V gene, CDR1 is KGHSH and CDR2 is LQKENI. V shed 1 base and J 4 bases; nucleotides not matched to a gene: 2. The CDR3 reads CASSPQGQVTGELFF. CDR3 nucleotide sequence: TGTGCCAGCTCACCACAGGGACAGGTCACCGGGGAGCTGTTTTTT.

This rearrangement joins TRBV4-1 to TRBJ2-3; TRBD2 might be the D (6 bases). The CDR3 loop spans 15 amino acids. Germline V lookup: CDR1 MGHRA, CDR2 YSYEKL. V shed 0 bases and J shed 3 bases, with 10 bases lying between them. The CDR3 here is CASSQEWGGTDTQYF. The CDR3 coding sequence is TGCGCCAGCAGCCAAGAGTGGGGAGGTACAGATACGCAGTATTTT.

This clone was found a few times. This sequence joins TRBV10-1 and TRBJ2-2; D possibly corresponds to TRBD1 (5 bases). There are 12 residues in the CDR3. The V gene lost 7 bases and the J gene lost 6 bases, with 9 bases spanning the gap. Germline V gene data show CDR1 as WNHNN and CDR2 as SYGVQD (reference sequence). The CDR3 is CASNQGSGELFF. The CDR3 nucleotides are TGCGCCAGCAATCAGGGCTCCGGGGAGCTGTTTTTT.

The V and J genes are TRBV5-4 and TRBJ2-3; 10 bases line up with TRBD2. This CDR3 spans 15 amino acids. Germline V gene sequence: CDR1 SGHNT, CDR2 YYREEE (reference sequence). J gave up 10 bases and V 6 bases, and 14 bases lay outside the gene matches. CDR3 sequence reads: CASTASSGRTAAQYF. For the CDR3, the DNA is TGTGCCAGCACCGCAAGTAGCGGGAGGACGGCTGCGCAGTATTTT.

CDR3 in amino acids: CASSYSGEDYGYTF. The CDR3 bases are TGTGCCAGCAGTTACTCCGGGGAAGACTATGGCTACACCTTC. The chain recombines TRBV6-5 with TRBJ1-2; D call uncertain. Germline V gene sequence: CDR1 MNHEY, CDR2 SVGAGI. This CDR3 comprises 14 residues. The germline V and J ends were trimmed by 0 bases and 3 bases, with 8 bases remaining between them.

This clone was seen only a few times. V is TRBV4-1 and J is TRBJ2-2, with a weak D call TRBD1 (7 bases). The germline gives CDR1 MGHRA, CDR2 YSYEKL. Trimming removed 4 bases from V and 7 bases from J, with 13 bases in between. The CDR3 loop spans 14 amino acids. The CDR3 coding sequence is TGCGCCAGCAGCCCCAGGGGGGCGTTCGGGGAGCTGTTTTTT. This translates into CASSPRGAFGELFF.